A selection of T cell receptor beta chains follows, all from one sample in a study of blood T cell repertoires in COVID-19. Here immunoSEQ multiplex PCR was the method, and the copy in TCRdb shows in-frame clones only, minus some. The sample includes some 330,000 clones, approximately 87% of them seen just once. The specimen sequenced was PBMCs or T cells enriched from blood (not recorded which). These receptors were obtained from a man aged 40-55 years in a cohort exposed to, infected with or recovered from COVID-19 (not recorded which). Each CDR3 is given with its conserved first and last residue. D genes are given only for firm matches. Not every row has a clone size; where given, it reads once, few, many or a size class.

CDR3 protein | CDR3 DNA | J gene | V gene | D gene | clone size
CASSWGGETEAFF | TGTGCCAGCAGCTGGGGTGGGGAGACTGAAGCTTTCTTT | TRBJ1-1 | TRBV6-5 | - | -
CASSVGQGPNSPLHF | TGTGCCAGCAGCGTTGGACAGGGGCCTAATTCACCCCTCCACTTT | TRBJ1-6 | TRBV3-1/TRBV3-2 | TRBD1 | -
CASSPRQGPLAKNIQYF | TGCGCCAGCAGCCCAAGACAGGGGCCACTAGCCAAAAACATTCAGTACTTC | TRBJ2-4 | TRBV5-1 | TRBD1 | once
CASSRGSTYEQYF | TGTGCCAGCAGCAGGGGCTCAACCTACGAGCAGTACTTC | TRBJ2-7 | TRBV27 | - | -
CASSKGDRVSNQPQHF | TGTGCCAGTAGTAAAGGGGACAGGGTAAGCAATCAGCCCCAGCATTTT | TRBJ1-5 | TRBV19 | TRBD1 | -
CASSLWQVPYTEAFF | TGTGCCAGCAGTTTATGGCAGGTCCCCTACACTGAAGCTTTCTTT | TRBJ1-1 | TRBV27 | - | -
CASSQKRGYTDTQYF | TGTGCCAGCAGCCAAAAGCGAGGGTACACAGATACGCAGTATTTT | TRBJ2-3 | TRBV3-1/TRBV3-2 | - | -
CASSLEAAGTSPETQYF | TGTGCCAGCAGCTTAGAGGCCGCCGGGACTAGCCCGGAGACCCAGTACTTC | TRBJ2-5 | TRBV11-2 | TRBD2 | once
CASSLGGRGGGYTF | TGTGCCAGCAGTTTAGGGGGCAGGGGTGGTGGCTACACCTTC | TRBJ1-2 | TRBV27 | - | -
CASSQQGAKEQYF | TGTGCCAGCAGCCAACAAGGGGCTAAAGAGCAGTACTTC | TRBJ2-7 | TRBV16 | - | -
CASSSSPTVEKLFF | TGTGCCAGCAGTAGCTCCCCAACTGTTGAAAAACTGTTTTTT | TRBJ1-4 | TRBV28 | - | -
CAWSRGHEQYF | TGTGCCTGGAGCAGGGGTCACGAGCAGTACTTC | TRBJ2-7 | TRBV30 | - | -
CASRRGTNSNQPQHF | TGCGCCAGCAGAAGGGGTACAAATAGCAATCAGCCCCAGCATTTT | TRBJ1-5 | TRBV5-1 | - | -
CASSPAGTGPYEQYF | TGTGCCAGCTCACCCGCCGGGACAGGTCCCTACGAGCAGTACTTC | TRBJ2-7 | TRBV18 | TRBD1 | -
CAGWIQGLYNEQFF | TGTGCCGGTTGGATACAGGGTTTATACAATGAGCAGTTCTTC | TRBJ2-1 | TRBV30 | - | -
CASSSRTSNEQFF | TGTGCCAGCAGTTCTCGGACTAGCAATGAGCAGTTCTTC | TRBJ2-1 | TRBV6-5 | TRBD2 | -
CASGNRNTEAFF | TGTGCCAGCGGAAACAGAAACACTGAAGCTTTCTTT | TRBJ1-1 | TRBV6-5 | - | -
CASSVEGLAGGTYEQYF | TGTGCCAGCAGCGTAGAGGGACTAGCGGGAGGAACCTACGAGCAGTACTTC | TRBJ2-7 | TRBV9 | TRBD2 | -
CASSLGQGTDTQYF | TGTGCCAGCAGCTTAGGGCAGGGCACAGATACGCAGTATTTT | TRBJ2-3 | TRBV7-9 | - | -
CSASGASGNNEQFF | TGCAGTGCTAGTGGGGCTAGCGGCAACAATGAGCAGTTCTTC | TRBJ2-1 | TRBV20-1 | TRBD2 | -
CASSELRTGGYHEQYF | TGCGCCAGCAGTGAGTTGAGGACAGGGGGCTACCACGAGCAGTACTTC | TRBJ2-7 | TRBV10-1 | TRBD1 | -
CASSVGAGVRTDTQYF | TGTGCCAGCAGTGTAGGAGCGGGAGTGCGCACAGATACGCAGTATTTT | TRBJ2-3 | TRBV6-4 | TRBD2 | -
CASRPTGNSNQPQHF | TGCGCCAGCAGACCTACAGGGAATAGCAATCAGCCCCAGCATTTT | TRBJ1-5 | TRBV5-1 | - | -
CASSETGGSTGELFF | TGTGCCAGCTCAGAGACAGGGGGCAGCACCGGGGAGCTGTTTTTT | TRBJ2-2 | TRBV18 | TRBD1 | few
CASSQGTSGSRYNEQFF | TGTGCCAGCAGCCAGGGAACTAGCGGGAGTCGTTACAATGAGCAGTTCTTC | TRBJ2-1 | TRBV4-2 | TRBD2 | -
CASSRETGIGYTF | TGCGCCAGCAGCCGAGAGACGGGGATTGGCTACACCTTC | TRBJ1-2 | TRBV4-1 | - | -
CASSPPGQRSWNTEAFF | TGTGCCAGCTCACCTCCGGGACAGCGATCGTGGAACACTGAAGCTTTCTTT | TRBJ1-1 | TRBV18 | TRBD1 | -
CSVMAVGGHGEKLFF | TGCAGCGTGATGGCCGTCGGCGGTCACGGTGAAAAACTGTTTTTT | TRBJ1-4 | TRBV29-1 | - | -
CASSPQQGERTEAFF | TGTGCCAGCAGCCCTCAACAGGGAGAAAGGACTGAAGCTTTCTTT | TRBJ1-1 | TRBV7-9 | - | -
CASSSRTSAEETQYF | TGTGCCAGCAGTTCCAGGACTAGCGCTGAAGAGACCCAGTACTTC | TRBJ2-5 | TRBV6-5 | TRBD2 | -
CASSSPSGRGEQYF | TGTGCCAGCAGCTCCCCTAGCGGGAGGGGTGAGCAGTACTTC | TRBJ2-7 | TRBV11-2 | TRBD2 | -
CASSLSGTGYEQYF | TGTGCCAGCAGCTTGTCCGGGACAGGGTACGAGCAGTACTTC | TRBJ2-7 | TRBV7-6 | TRBD1 | few
CAWRIRRAHEQYF | TGTGCCTGGAGAATCCGCAGGGCCCACGAGCAGTACTTC | TRBJ2-7 | TRBV30 | - | -
CASSPRTSGRRGETQYF | TGTGCCAGCAGCCCTCGGACTAGCGGGAGGAGGGGAGAGACCCAGTACTTC | TRBJ2-5 | TRBV7-2 | TRBD2 | -
CSVEPIPGSHEQYF | TGCAGCGTTGAACCCATTCCAGGTAGTCACGAGCAGTACTTC | TRBJ2-7 | TRBV29-1 | - | -
CASSHGQGADEQYF | TGTGCCAGCAGCCACGGACAGGGGGCTGATGAGCAGTACTTC | TRBJ2-7 | TRBV11-2 | TRBD1 | medium-sized
CASEGVGETQYF | TGCGCCAGCGAGGGGGTAGGAGAGACCCAGTACTTC | TRBJ2-5 | TRBV5-1 | - | -
CASSAWTGENTEAFF | TGTGCCAGCAGCGCTTGGACAGGGGAAAACACTGAAGCTTTCTTT | TRBJ1-1 | TRBV7-9 | TRBD1 | many
CASSLSASGVYNEQFF | TGTGCCAGCAGTTTATCTGCTAGCGGGGTCTACAATGAGCAGTTCTTC | TRBJ2-1 | TRBV28 | TRBD2 | -
CASSPTGTYNSPLHF | TGTGCCAGCAGCCCGACAGGGACCTATAATTCACCCCTCCACTTT | TRBJ1-6 | TRBV4-2 | TRBD1 | -
CASSRVEFSSNQPQHF | TGTGCCAGCAGCCGCGTGGAGTTCTCAAGCAATCAGCCCCAGCATTTT | TRBJ1-5 | TRBV11-1 | - | once
CASSRGQASSYNEQFF | TGTGCCAGCAGCCGAGGACAGGCGAGCTCCTACAATGAGCAGTTCTTC | TRBJ2-1 | TRBV11-2 | TRBD1 | -
CASSLAGGRVDTQYF | TGTGCCAGCAGCTTAGCGGGAGGTAGGGTAGATACGCAGTATTTT | TRBJ2-3 | TRBV7-2 | - | -
CASRPFSGTGWYEQYF | TGTGCCAGCAGGCCATTCTCCGGGACAGGGTGGTACGAGCAGTACTTC | TRBJ2-7 | TRBV27 | TRBD1 | few
CASSTPTGTSGSRYNEQFF | TGTGCCAGCAGCACCCCTACCGGGACTAGCGGGAGTCGTTACAATGAGCAGTTCTTC | TRBJ2-1 | TRBV7-2 | TRBD2 | -
CAIRPLTAGNTIYF | TGTGCCATCAGACCTCTAACAGCTGGAAACACCATATATTTT | TRBJ1-3 | TRBV10-3 | - | -
CATSDGGTSGTLPSTDTQYF | TGTGCCACCAGTGACGGAGGGACTAGCGGAACTTTACCTAGCACAGATACGCAGTATTTT | TRBJ2-3 | TRBV24-1 | TRBD2 | -
CASSLEASGTYEQYF | TGCGCCAGCAGCTTGGAGGCTAGCGGGACCTACGAGCAGTACTTC | TRBJ2-7 | TRBV5-1 | TRBD2 | once
CASSSGTSGRGSYNEQFF | TGTGCCAGCAGCTCCGGGACTAGCGGGAGGGGGTCCTACAATGAGCAGTTCTTC | TRBJ2-1 | TRBV5-4 | TRBD2 | once
CASSEGQGQGQPQHF | TGTGCCAGCAGTGAGGGACAGGGGCAGGGTCAGCCCCAGCATTTT | TRBJ1-5 | TRBV6-1 | TRBD1 | -
CASSQGTQGYEQYF | TGTGCCAGCAGCCAAGGAACGCAGGGCTACGAGCAGTACTTC | TRBJ2-7 | TRBV4-2 | - | -
CASSQGIAGGYEQYF | TGTGCCAGCAGCCAAGGCATAGCGGGAGGATACGAGCAGTACTTC | TRBJ2-7 | TRBV3-1/TRBV3-2 | TRBD2 | -
CASSLEAGQYEKLFF | TGCGCCAGCAGCTTGGAGGCAGGGCAATATGAAAAACTGTTTTTT | TRBJ1-4 | TRBV5-1 | - | -
CASIGQGSHYGYTF | TGTGCCAGTATAGGACAGGGGTCACACTATGGCTACACCTTC | TRBJ1-2 | TRBV28 | TRBD1 | -
CASSPLGLAGTYEQYF | TGTGCCAGCAGTCCCCTGGGGCTAGCGGGAACCTACGAGCAGTACTTC | TRBJ2-7 | TRBV28 | TRBD2 | -
CASSWTSGSTDTQYF | TGCGCCAGCAGCTGGACGAGCGGTAGCACAGATACGCAGTATTTT | TRBJ2-3 | TRBV5-1 | - | -
CASSLNSVLVRETQYF | TGTGCCAGCAGCTTAAACTCCGTCCTAGTCCGGGAGACCCAGTACTTC | TRBJ2-5 | TRBV7-2 | - | -
CASRTGSYEQYF | TGTGCCAGCAGGACAGGCTCCTACGAGCAGTACTTC | TRBJ2-7 | TRBV6-5 | - | -
CASRTGQRTEAFF | TGTGCCAGCAGGACGGGACAAAGGACTGAAGCTTTCTTT | TRBJ1-1 | TRBV28 | - | once
CASSWWLAGGVETQYF | TGTGCCAGCAGCTGGTGGCTAGCGGGAGGGGTAGAGACCCAGTACTTC | TRBJ2-5 | TRBV5-4 | TRBD2 | -